These T cell receptor beta chains were read from a single sample in a study of shared clonotypes between healthy human individuals. Produced via immunoSEQ multiplex PCR; TCRdb's table is partial and in-frame only. Of around 2.1 million clones in the sample, 90% to 95% are singletons; the top ten hold more than 1.5%. Input material: naive CD8+ T cells from PBMCs. The receptors come from a man aged 18-30 years in good health. Some clones in this sample may be carry-over from other donors' samples. CDR3s include the opening cysteine and the closing phenylalanine or tryptophan. Each record gives: D gene, clone size, J gene, V gene, CDR3 protein, CDR3 DNA. A D gene is named only where the DNA matches it firmly. Some rows have no size entry. The others give once, few or many, or a class for an expanded clone.

-,-,TRBJ2-3,TRBV4-3,CASSQGGRDTQYF,TGCGCCAGCAGCCAAGGGGGACGGGATACGCAGTATTTT
-,-,TRBJ1-1,TRBV2,CASSEALGMGRQPNTEAFF,TGTGCCAGCAGTGAAGCGCTGGGTATGGGTAGGCAACCGAACACTGAAGCTTTCTTT
TRBD2,-,TRBJ2-2,TRBV28,CASLTSESNTGELFF,TGTGCCAGCCTGACTAGCGAATCGAACACCGGGGAGCTGTTTTTT
-,few,TRBJ1-2,TRBV19,CASSAVPLDGYTF,TGTGCCAGTAGTGCCGTTCCCCTGGACGGCTACACCTTC
-,-,TRBJ1-2,TRBV29-1,CSVEVDRSAYGYTF,TGCAGCGTTGAGGTAGACAGGTCCGCCTATGGCTACACCTTC
TRBD1,few,TRBJ1-1,TRBV29-1,CSVDAGGTEAFF,TGCAGCGTTGATGCAGGGGGGACTGAAGCTTTCTTT
TRBD1,-,TRBJ1-1,TRBV11-2,CASSLFGRTGREDTEAFF,TGTGCCAGCAGCTTATTCGGCCGGACAGGGCGAGAAGACACTGAAGCTTTCTTT
-,-,TRBJ1-1,TRBV19,CASSIGSLRGTEAFF,TGTGCCAGTAGTATAGGATCTCTTAGGGGCACTGAAGCTTTCTTT
-,-,TRBJ1-1,TRBV19,CASSPNRIWTEAFF,TGTGCCAGTAGTCCAAACAGGATTTGGACTGAAGCTTTCTTT
TRBD1,-,TRBJ1-4,TRBV7-9,CASSSGGASEKLFF,TGTGCCAGCAGCTCAGGGGGCGCGAGTGAAAAACTGTTTTTT
-,once,TRBJ2-2,TRBV28,CASSLLPEYPQNTGELFF,TGTGCCAGCAGTTTGCTGCCGGAATACCCCCAGAACACCGGGGAGCTGTTTTTT
TRBD1,-,TRBJ1-1,TRBV30,CAWSLGTGPEAFF,TGTGCCTGGAGCCTAGGGACAGGTCCTGAAGCTTTCTTT